The source of this T cell receptor (beta chain) is a study of blood T cell repertoires in COVID-19. Overall study context: The study drew acute and convalescent COVID-19 samples from the United States, Italy and Spain. The analysed material was cDNA or gDNA that came from T cells, B-cell-depleted T cells, or PBMCs.

This CDR3 is 16 amino acids long. Germline V gives CDR1 SGHVS, CDR2 FNYEAQ. Unmatched junction bases numbered 7, after V lost 5 bases and J lost 0 bases. Authors' data handling: Nucleated cell number was recorded as an estimate derived from reference gene primer amplification. Using immunoSEQ multiplex PCR, the repertoire was profiled, and TCRdb retains in-frame clones only, with some absent. From that table come the V and J calls and clone size; the DNA was used to work out D and trimming. The table has 190,000 or so clones, about 86% seen once. The sequence was obtained from a woman aged 18-35 years who had recovered from COVID-19. The sequenced sample consisted of peripheral blood. This chain uses TRBV7-6 with TRBJ2-5; 9 nucleotides line up with TRBD1. CDR3 residues: CASSPTGTGYQETQYF. Here the CDR3 DNA reads TGTGCCAGCAGCCCCACCGGGACAGGGTACCAAGAGACCCAGTACTTC.